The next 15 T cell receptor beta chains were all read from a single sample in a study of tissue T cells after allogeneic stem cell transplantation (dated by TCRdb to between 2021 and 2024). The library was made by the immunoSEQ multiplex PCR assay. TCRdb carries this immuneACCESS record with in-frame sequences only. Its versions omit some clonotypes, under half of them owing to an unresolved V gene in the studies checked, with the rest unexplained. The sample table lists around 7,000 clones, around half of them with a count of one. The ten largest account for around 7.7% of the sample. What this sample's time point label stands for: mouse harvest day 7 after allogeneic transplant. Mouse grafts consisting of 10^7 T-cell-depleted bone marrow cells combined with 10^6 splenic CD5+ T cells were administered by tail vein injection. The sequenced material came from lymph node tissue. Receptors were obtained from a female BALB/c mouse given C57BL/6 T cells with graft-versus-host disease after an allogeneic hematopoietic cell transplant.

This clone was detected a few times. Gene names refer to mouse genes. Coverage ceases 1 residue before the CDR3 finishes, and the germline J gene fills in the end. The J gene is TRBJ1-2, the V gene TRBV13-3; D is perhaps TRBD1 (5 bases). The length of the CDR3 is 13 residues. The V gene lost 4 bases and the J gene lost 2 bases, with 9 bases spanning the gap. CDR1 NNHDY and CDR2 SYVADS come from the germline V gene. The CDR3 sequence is CASSFSGNSDYTF. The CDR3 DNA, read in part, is TGTGCCAGCAGTTTTTCAGGGAACTCCGACTACACC.

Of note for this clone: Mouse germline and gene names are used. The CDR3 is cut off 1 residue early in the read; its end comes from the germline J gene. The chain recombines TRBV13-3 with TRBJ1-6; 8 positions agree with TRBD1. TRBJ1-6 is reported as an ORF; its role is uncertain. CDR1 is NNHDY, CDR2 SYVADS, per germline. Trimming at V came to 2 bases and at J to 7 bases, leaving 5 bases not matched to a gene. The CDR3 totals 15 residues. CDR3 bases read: TGTGCCAGCAGTGACAGGGGGCGAGTGAATTCGCCCCTCTAC. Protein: CASSDRGRVNSPLY. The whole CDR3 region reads CASSDRGRVNSPLYF.

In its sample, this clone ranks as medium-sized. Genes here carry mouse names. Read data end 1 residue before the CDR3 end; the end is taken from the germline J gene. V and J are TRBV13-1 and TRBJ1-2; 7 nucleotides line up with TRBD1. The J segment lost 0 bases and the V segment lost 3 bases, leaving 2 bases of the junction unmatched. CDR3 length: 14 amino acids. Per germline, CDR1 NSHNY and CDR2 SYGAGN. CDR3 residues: CASSGDRTNSDYTF. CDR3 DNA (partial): TGTGCCAGCAGTGGGGACAGAACAAACTCCGACTACACC.

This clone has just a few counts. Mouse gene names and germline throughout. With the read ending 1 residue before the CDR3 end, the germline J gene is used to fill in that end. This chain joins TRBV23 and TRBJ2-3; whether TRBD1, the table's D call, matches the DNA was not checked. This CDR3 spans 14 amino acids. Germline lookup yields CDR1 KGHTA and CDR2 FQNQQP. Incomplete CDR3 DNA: TGCTCCAGCAGCCAGGTACAGGGTGCAGAAACGCTGTAT. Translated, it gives CSSSQVQGAETLY. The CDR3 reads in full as CSSSQVQGAETLYF.

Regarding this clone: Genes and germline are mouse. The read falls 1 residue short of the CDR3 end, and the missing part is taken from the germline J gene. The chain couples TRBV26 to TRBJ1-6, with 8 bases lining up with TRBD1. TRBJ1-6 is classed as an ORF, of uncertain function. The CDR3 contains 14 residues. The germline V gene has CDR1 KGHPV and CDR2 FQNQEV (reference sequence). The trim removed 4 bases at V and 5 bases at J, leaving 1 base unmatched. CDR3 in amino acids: CASSRTGNNSPLYF. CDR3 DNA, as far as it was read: TGTGCCAGCAGTCGGACAGGGAATAATTCGCCCCTCTAC.

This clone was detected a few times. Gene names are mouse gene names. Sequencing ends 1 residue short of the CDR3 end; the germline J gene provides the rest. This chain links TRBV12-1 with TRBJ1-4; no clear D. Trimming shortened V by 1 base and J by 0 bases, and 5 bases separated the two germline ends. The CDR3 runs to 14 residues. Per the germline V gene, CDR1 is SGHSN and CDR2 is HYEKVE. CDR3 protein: CASSLGVSNERLFF. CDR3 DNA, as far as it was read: TGTGCCAGCTCTCTTGGGGTTTCCAACGAAAGATTATTT.

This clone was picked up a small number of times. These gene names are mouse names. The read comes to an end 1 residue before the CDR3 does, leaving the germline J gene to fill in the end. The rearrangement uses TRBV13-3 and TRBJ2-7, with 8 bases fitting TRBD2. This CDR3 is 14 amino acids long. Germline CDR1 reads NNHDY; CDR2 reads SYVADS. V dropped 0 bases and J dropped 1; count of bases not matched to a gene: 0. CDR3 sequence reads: CASSDGTGSYEQYF. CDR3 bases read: TGTGCCAGCAGTGATGGGACTGGGTCCTATGAACAGTAC.

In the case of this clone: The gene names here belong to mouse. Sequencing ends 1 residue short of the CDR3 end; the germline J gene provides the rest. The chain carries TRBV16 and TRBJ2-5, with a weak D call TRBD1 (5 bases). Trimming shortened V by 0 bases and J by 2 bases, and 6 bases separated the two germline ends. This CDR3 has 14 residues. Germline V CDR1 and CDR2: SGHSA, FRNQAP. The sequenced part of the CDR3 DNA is TGTGCAAGCAGCTTAGAAGGGGTCCAAGACACCCAGTAC. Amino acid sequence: CASSLEGVQDTQY. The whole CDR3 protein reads CASSLEGVQDTQYF.

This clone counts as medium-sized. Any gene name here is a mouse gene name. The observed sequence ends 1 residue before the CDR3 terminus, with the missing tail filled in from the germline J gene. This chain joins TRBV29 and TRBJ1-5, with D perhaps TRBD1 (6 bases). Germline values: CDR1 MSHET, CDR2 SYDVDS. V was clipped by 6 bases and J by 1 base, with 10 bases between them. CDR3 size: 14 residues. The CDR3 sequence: CASSPGQNNQAPLF. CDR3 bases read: TGTGCTAGCAGCCCGGGACAAAACAACCAGGCTCCGCTT.

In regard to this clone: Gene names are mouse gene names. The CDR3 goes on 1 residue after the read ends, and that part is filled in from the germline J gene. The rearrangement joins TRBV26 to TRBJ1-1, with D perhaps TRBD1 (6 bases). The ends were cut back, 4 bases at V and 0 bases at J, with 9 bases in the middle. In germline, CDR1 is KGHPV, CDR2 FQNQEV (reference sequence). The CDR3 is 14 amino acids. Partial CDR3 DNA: TGTGCCAGCAGTCACAGGACAGCAAACACAGAAGTCTTC. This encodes CASSHRTANTEVF. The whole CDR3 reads CASSHRTANTEVFF.

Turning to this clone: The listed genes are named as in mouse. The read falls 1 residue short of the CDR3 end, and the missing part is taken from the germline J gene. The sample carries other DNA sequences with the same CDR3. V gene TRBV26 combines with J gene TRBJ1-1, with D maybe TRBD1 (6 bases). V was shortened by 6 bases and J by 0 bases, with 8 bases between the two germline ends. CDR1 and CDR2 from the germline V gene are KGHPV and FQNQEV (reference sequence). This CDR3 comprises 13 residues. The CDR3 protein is CASSRTANTEVFF. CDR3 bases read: TGTGCCAGCAGCCGGACAGCAAACACAGAAGTCTTC.

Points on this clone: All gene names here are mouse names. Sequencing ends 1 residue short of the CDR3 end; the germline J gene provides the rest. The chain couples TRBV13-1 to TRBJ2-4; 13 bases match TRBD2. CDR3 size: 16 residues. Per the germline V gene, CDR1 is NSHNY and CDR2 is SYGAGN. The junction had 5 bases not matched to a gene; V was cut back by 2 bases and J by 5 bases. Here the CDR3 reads CASSEGDWGGINTLYF. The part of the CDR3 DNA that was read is TGTGCCAGCAGTGAAGGGGACTGGGGGGGGATAAACACCTTGTAC.

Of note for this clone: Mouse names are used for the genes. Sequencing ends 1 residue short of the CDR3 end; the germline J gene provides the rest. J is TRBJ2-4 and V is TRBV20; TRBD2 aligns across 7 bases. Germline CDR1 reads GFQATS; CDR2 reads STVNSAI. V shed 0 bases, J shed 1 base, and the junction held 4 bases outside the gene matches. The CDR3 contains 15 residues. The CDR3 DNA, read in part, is TGTGGTGCTAGGGACTGGGGGAGAGGTCAAAACACCTTGTAC. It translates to CGARDWGRGQNTLY. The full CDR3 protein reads CGARDWGRGQNTLYF.

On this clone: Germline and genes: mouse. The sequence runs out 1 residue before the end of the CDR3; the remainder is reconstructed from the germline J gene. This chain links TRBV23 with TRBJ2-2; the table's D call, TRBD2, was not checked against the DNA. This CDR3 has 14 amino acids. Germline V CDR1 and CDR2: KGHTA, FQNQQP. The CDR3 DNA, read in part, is TGCTCCAGCAGGGGACTGCCAAACACCGGGCAGCTCTAC. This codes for CSSRGLPNTGQLY. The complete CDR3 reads CSSRGLPNTGQLYF.

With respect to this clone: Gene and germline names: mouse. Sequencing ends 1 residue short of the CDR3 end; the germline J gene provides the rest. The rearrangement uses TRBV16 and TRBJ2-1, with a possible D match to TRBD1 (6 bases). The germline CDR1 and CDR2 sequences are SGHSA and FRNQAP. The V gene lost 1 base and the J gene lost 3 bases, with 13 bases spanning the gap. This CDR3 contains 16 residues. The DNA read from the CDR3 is TGTGCAAGCAGCTTAGCATCCGGGACATCCTATGCTGAGCAGTTC. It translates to CASSLASGTSYAEQF. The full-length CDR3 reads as CASSLASGTSYAEQFF. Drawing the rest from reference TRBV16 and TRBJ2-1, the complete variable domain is NAGVIQTPRHKVTGKGQEATLWCEPISGHSAVFWYRQTIVQGLEFLTYFRNQAPIDDSGMPKERFSAQMPNQSHSTLKIQSTQPQDSAVYLCASSLASGTSYAEQFFGPGTRLTVL.